This T cell receptor beta chain was sequenced during a study of Graves' ophthalmopathy and Graves' hyperthyroidism. V was shortened by 2 bases and J by 3 bases, with 13 bases between the two germline ends. Germline CDR1 and CDR2: MDHEN and SYDVKM. CDR3 size: 15 residues. The study amplified TCR beta CDR3 regions using RNA transcripts. Second-round multiplex PCR followed a first-round RT-PCR using HTBI primers. TCRdb redid the calling of the multiplex PCR reads with MiXCR, one entry per CDR3 protein. The sample holds 300,000 to 400,000 distinct CDR3 sequences; 15% to 20% are singletons and the top ten take around an eighth. This clonotype was seen ten or more times.

The sequencing sample was made of peripheral blood. The rearrangement joins TRBV28 to TRBJ1-1; a weak D match, TRBD1 (5 bases). This sequence originates from an adult man with Graves' ophthalmopathy. CDR3 nucleotides: TGTGCCAGCAGTTTACTTCGCGGGGCGCACACTGAAGCTTTCTTT. Protein sequence: CASSLLRGAHTEAFF.